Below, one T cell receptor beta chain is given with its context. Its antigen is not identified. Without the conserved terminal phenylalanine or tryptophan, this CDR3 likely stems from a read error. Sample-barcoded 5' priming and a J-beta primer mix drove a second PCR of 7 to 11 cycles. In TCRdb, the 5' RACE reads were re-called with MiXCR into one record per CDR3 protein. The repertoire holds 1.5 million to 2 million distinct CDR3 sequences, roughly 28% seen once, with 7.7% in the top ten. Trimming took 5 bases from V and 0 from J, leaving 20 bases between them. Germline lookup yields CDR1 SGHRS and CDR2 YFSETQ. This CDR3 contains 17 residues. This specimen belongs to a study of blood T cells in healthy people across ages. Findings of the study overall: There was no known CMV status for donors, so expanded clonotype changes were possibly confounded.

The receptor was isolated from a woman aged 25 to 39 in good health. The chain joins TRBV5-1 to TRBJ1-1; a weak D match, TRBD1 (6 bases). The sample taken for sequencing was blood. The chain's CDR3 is CASSFKGGVRMNTEAFC. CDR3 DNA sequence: TGCGCCAGCAGTTTTAAGGGGGGAGTTAGGATGAACACTGAAGCTTTCTGT.